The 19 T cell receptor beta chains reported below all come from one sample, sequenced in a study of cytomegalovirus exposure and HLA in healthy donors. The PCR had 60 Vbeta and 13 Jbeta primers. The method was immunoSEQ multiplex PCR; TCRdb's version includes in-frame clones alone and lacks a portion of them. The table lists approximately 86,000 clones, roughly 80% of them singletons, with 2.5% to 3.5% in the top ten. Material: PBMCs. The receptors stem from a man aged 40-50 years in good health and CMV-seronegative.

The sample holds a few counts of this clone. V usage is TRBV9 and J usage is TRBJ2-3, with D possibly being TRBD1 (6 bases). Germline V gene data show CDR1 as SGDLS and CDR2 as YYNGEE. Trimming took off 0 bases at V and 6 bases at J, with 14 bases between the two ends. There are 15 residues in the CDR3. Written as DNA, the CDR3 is TGTGCCAGCAGCGTAGTAGAGGGGCAGGGGGATACGCAGTATTTT. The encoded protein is CASSVVEGQGDTQYF.

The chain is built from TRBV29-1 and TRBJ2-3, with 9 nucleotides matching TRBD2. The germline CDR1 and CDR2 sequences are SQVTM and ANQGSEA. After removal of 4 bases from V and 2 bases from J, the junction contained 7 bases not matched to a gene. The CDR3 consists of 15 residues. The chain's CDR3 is CSVGGRGGTTDTQYF. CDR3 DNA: TGCAGCGTTGGAGGGCGGGGGGGGACCACAGATACGCAGTATTTT.

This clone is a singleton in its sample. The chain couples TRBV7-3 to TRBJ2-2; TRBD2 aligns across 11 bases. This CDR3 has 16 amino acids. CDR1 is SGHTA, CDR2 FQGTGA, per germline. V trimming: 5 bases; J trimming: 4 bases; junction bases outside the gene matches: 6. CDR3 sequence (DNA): TGTGCCAGCAGCATTAGCGGGGGGGCCATCACCGGGGAGCTGTTTTTT. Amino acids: CASSISGGAITGELFF.

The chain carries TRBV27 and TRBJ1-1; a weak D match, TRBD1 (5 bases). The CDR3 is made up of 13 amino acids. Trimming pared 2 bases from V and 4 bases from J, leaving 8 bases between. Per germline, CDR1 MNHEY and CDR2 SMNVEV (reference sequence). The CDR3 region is CASSLGGTTEAFF. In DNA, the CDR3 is TGTGCCAGCAGTTTAGGAGGGACCACTGAAGCTTTCTTT.

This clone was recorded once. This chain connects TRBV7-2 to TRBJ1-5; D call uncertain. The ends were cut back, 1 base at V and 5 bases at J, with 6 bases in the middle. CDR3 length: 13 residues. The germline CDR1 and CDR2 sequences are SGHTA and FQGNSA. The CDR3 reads CASSLDRDQPQHF. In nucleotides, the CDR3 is TGTGCCAGCAGCTTAGATCGGGATCAGCCCCAGCATTTT.

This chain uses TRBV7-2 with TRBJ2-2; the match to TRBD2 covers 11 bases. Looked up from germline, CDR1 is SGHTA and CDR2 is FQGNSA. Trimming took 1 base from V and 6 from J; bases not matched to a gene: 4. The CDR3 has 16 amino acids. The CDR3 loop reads CASSLVAGGLAGELFF. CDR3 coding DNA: TGTGCCAGCAGCTTAGTAGCGGGGGGGCTGGCCGGGGAGCTGTTTTTT. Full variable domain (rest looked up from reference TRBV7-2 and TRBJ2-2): GAGVSQSPSNKVTEKGKDVELRCDPISGHTALYWYRQSLGQGLEFLIYFQGNSAPDKSGLPSDRFSAERTGGSVSTLTIQRTQQEDSAVYLCASSLVAGGLAGELFFGEGSRLTVL.

The CDR3 sequence is CASSFRDSSAEAFF. DNA of the CDR3: TGTGCCAGCAGCTTTCGCGACAGTTCGGCTGAAGCTTTCTTT. J is TRBJ1-1 and V is TRBV4-2; D perhaps matches TRBD1 (5 bases). This CDR3 contains 14 residues. CDR1 and CDR2 from the germline V gene are LGHNA and YNFKEQ. V was pared by 5 bases and J by 6 bases, with 16 bases between.

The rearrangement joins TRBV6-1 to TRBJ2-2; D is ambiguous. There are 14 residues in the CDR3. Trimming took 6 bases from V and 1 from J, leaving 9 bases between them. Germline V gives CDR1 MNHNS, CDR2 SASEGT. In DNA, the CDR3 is TGTGCCAGCAGCGATGACTGGAACACCGGGGAGCTGTTTTTT. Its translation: CASSDDWNTGELFF.

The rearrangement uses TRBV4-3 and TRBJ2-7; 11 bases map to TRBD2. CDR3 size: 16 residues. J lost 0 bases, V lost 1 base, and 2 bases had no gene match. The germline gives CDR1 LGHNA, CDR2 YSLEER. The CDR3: CASSQGLAGSSYEQYF. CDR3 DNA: TGCGCCAGCAGCCAAGGACTAGCGGGGAGCTCCTACGAGCAGTACTTC.

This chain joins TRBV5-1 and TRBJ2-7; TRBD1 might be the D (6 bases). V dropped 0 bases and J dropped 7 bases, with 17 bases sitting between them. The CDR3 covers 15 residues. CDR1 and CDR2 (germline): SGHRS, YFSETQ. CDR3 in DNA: TGCGCCAGCAGCTTGGTTCCGGACCCAGGGGATGAGCAGTACTTC. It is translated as CASSLVPDPGDEQYF.

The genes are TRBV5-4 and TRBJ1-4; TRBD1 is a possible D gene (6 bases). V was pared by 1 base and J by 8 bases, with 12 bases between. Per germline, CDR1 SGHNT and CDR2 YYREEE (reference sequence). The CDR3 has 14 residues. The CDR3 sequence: CASSLRQGYEKLFF. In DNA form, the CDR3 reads TGTGCCAGCAGCTTGCGCCAGGGGTACGAAAAACTGTTTTTT.

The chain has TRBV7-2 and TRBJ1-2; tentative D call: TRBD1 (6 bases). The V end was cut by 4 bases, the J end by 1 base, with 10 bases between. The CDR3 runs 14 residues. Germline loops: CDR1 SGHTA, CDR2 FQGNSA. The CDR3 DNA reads TGTGCCAGCAGCTCGGACAGAATTAACTATGGCTACACCTTC. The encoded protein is CASSSDRINYGYTF. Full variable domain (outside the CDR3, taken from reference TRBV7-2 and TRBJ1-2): GAGVSQSPSNKVTEKGKDVELRCDPISGHTALYWYRQSLGQGLEFLIYFQGNSAPDKSGLPSDRFSAERTGGSVSTLTIQRTQQEDSAVYLCASSSDRINYGYTFGSGTRLTVV.

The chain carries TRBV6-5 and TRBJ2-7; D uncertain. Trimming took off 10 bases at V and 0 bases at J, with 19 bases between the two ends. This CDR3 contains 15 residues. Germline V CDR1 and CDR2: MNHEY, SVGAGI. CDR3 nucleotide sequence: TGTGCCACCATGGAAAGACCGCGGCTCTCCTACGAGCAGTACTTC. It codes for CATMERPRLSYEQYF.

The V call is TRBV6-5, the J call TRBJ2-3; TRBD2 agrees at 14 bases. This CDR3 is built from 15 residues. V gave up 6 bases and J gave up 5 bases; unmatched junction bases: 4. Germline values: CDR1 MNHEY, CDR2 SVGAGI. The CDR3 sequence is CASSRTSGGLDTQYF. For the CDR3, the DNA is TGTGCCAGCAGCCGGACTAGCGGGGGGCTAGATACGCAGTATTTT.

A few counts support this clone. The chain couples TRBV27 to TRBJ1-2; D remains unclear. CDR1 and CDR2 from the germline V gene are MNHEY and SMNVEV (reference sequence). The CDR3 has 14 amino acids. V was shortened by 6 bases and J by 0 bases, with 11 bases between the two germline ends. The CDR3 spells CASSQTPSNYGYTF. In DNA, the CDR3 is TGTGCCAGCAGCCAGACACCGTCTAACTATGGCTACACCTTC.

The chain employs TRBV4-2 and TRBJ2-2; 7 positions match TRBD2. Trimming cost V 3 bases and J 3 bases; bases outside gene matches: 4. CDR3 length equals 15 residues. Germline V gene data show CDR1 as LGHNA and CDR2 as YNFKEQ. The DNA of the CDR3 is TGTGCCAGCAGCCACGCCGGGGGGTACACCGGGGAGCTGTTTTTT. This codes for CASSHAGGYTGELFF.

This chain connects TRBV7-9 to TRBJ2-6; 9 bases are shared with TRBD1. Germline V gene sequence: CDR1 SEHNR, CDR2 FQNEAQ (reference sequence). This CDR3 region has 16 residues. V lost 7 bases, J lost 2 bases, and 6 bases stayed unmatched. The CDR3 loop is CASNRGHPAGANVLTF. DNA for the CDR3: TGTGCCAGCAACAGGGGGCATCCGGCTGGGGCCAACGTCCTGACTTTC.

The CDR3, as DNA: TGCGCCAGCAGCCAAGCGAGGCGCGGGGCCTATAATTCACCCCTCCACTTT. Protein: CASSQARRGAYNSPLHF. This chain links TRBV4-1 with TRBJ1-6; D unresolved. V gave up 1 base and J gave up 2 bases, with 12 bases separating them. The length of the CDR3 is 17 residues. In germline, CDR1 is MGHRA, CDR2 YSYEKL.

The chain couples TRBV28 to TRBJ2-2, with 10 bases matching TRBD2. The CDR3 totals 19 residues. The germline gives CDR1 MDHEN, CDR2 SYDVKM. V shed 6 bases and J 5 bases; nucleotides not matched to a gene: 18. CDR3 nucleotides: TGTGCCAGCAGCCTAAAATCCGGCCAGCGGGGGGGCAAAACCGGGGAGCTGTTTTTT. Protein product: CASSLKSGQRGGKTGELFF. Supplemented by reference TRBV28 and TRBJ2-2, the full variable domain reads DVKVTQSSRYLVKRTGEKVFLECVQDMDHENMFWYRQDPGLGLRLIYFSYDVKMKEKGDIPEGYSVSREKKERFSLILESASTNQTSMYLCASSLKSGQRGGKTGELFFGEGSRLTVL.